The sequence of this T cell receptor beta chain was determined in a study of blood T cell repertoires in COVID-19. Background on the study: Acute and convalescent COVID-19 specimens originated in the United States, Italy and Spain. Sources were T cells, B-cell-depleted T cells, or PBMCs; the material itself was cDNA or gDNA.

How the authors handled the data: Nucleated cell number was recorded as an estimate derived from reference gene primer amplification. The data were produced by immunoSEQ multiplex PCR, yet TCRdb's version contains in-frame clones alone and is incomplete. V, J and clone size are those of that table, while D and trimming were read from the DNA. The sample records about 310,000 clones, over 75% being singletons. This TCR derives from a woman in her 50s who had recovered from COVID-19. Sequenced input: peripheral blood.

CDR3 in amino acids: CASSWTMNLGAFF. The CDR3 nucleotides are TGTGCCAGCAGTTGGACTATGAACTTAGGAGCTTTCTTT. The gene calls are TRBV28 and TRBJ1-1; D unresolved. The CDR3 sequence is 13 residues long. With 4 bases removed from V and 10 bases from J, the gap between germline ends came to 16 bases. Germline V gene lookup returns CDR1 MDHEN and CDR2 SYDVKM. Full variable domain (remainder filled in from reference TRBV28 and TRBJ1-1): DVKVTQSSRYLVKRTGEKVFLECVQDMDHENMFWYRQDPGLGLRLIYFSYDVKMKEKGDIPEGYSVSREKKERFSLILESASTNQTSMYLCASSWTMNLGAFFGQGTRLTVV.